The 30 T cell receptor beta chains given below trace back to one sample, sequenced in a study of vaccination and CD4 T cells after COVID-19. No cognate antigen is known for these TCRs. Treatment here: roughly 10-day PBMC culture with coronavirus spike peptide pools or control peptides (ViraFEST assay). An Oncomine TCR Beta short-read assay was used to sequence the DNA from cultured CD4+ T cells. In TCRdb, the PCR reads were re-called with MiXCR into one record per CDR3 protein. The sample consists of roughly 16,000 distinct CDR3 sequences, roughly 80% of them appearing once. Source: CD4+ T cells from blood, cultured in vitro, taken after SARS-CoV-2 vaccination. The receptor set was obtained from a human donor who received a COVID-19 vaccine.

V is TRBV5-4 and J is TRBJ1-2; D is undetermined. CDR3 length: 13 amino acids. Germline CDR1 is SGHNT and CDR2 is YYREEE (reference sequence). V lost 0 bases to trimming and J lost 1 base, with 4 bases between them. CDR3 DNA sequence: TGTGCCAGCAGCTTGGCCCTTAACTATGGCTACACCTTC. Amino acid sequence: CASSLALNYGYTF. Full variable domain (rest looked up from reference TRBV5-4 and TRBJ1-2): ETGVTQSPTHLIKTRGQQVTLRCSSQSGHNTVSWYQQALGQGPQFIFQYYREEENGRGNFPPRFSGLQFPNYSSELNVNALELDDSALYLCASSLALNYGYTFGSGTRLTVV.

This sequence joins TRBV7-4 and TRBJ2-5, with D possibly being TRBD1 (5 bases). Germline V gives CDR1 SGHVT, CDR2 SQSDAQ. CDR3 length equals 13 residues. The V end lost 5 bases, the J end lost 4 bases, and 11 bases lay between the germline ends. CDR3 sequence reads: CASSVGQGETQYF. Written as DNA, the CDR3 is TGTGCCAGCAGCGTAGGGCAGGGAGAGACCCAGTACTTC.

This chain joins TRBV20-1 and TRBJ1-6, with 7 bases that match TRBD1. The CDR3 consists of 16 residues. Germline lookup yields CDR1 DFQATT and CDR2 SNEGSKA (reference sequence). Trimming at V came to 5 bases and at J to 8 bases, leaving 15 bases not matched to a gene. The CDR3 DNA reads TGCAGTGCTCCCAGGGGGGGGGCTTGGTCCGATTCACCCCTCCACTTT. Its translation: CSAPRGGAWSDSPLHF.

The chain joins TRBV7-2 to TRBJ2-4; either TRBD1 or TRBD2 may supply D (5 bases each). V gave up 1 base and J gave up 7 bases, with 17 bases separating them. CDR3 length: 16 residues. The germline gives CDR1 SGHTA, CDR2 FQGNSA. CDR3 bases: TGTGCCAGCAGCTTAGTCTGGCAGGGCAGGGACAACATTCAGTACTTC. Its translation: CASSLVWQGRDNIQYF.

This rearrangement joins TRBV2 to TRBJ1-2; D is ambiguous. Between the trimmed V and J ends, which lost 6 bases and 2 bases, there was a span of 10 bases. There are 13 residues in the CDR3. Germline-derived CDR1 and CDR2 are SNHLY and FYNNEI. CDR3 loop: CASRLDPNYGYTF. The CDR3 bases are TGTGCCAGCAGACTTGACCCAAACTATGGCTACACCTTC.

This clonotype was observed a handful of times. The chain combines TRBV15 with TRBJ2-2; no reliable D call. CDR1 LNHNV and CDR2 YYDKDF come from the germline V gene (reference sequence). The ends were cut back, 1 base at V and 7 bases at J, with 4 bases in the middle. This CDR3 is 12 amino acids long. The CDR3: CATSRANGELFF. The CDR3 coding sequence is TGTGCCACCAGCAGAGCAAACGGGGAGCTGTTTTTT.

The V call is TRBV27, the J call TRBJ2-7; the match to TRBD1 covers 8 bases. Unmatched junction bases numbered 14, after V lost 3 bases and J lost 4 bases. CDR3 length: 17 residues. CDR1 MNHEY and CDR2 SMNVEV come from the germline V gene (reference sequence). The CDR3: CASSFLPGQGARYEQYF. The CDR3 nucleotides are TGTGCCAGCAGTTTCCTGCCGGGGCAGGGGGCGCGTTACGAGCAGTACTTC.

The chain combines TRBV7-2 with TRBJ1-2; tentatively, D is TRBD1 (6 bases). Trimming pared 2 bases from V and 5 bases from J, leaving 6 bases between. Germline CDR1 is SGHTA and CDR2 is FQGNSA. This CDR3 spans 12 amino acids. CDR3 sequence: CASSLQGYGYTF. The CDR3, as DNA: TGTGCCAGCAGCTTACAGGGGTATGGCTACACCTTC.

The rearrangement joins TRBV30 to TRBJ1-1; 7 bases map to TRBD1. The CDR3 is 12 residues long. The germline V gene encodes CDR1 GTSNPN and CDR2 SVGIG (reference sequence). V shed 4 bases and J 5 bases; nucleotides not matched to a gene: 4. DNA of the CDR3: TGTGCCTGGAACAGGGGTCGGACTGAAGCTTTCTTT. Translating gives CAWNRGRTEAFF.

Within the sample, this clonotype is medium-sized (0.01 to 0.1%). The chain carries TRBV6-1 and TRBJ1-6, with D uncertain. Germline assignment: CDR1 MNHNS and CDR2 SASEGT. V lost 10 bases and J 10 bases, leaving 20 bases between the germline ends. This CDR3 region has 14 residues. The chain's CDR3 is CATTEERVSSPLHF. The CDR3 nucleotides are TGTGCCACCACAGAAGAGAGAGTAAGCTCACCCCTCCACTTT.

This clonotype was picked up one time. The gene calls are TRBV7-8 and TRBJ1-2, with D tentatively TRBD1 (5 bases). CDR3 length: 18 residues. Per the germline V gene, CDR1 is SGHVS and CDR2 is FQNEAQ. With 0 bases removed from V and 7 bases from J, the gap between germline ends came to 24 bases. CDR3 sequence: CASSLALSSPQGFCGYTF. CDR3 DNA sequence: TGTGCCAGCAGCTTAGCGCTTTCCTCCCCCCAGGGTTTCTGTGGCTACACCTTC.

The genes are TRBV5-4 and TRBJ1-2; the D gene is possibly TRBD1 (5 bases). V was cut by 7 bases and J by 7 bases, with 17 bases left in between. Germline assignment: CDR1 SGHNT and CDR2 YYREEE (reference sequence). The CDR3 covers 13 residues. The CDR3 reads CASSRVGRGGYTF. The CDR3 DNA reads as TGTGCCAGCTCTAGGGTGGGGCGTGGTGGCTACACCTTC.

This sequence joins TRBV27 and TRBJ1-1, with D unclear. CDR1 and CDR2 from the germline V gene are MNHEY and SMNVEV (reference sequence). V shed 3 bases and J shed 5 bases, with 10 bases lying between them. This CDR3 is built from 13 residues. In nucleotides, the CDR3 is TGTGCCAGCAGTTTCACTAGGAGGACTGAAGCTTTCTTT. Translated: CASSFTRRTEAFF.

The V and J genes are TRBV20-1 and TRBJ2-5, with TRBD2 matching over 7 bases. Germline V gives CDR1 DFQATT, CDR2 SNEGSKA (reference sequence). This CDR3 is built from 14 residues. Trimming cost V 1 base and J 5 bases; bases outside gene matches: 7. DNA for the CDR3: TGCAGTGCTAGAGGTGTCGGGGGGAGGGAGACCCAGTACTTC. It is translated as CSARGVGGRETQYF.

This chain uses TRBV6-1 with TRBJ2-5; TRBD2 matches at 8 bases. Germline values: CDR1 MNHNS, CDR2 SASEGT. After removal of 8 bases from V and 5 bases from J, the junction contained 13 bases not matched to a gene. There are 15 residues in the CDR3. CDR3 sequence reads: CASSRNGGAVETQYF. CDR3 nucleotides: TGTGCCAGCTCCAGGAACGGGGGGGCCGTCGAGACCCAGTACTTC.

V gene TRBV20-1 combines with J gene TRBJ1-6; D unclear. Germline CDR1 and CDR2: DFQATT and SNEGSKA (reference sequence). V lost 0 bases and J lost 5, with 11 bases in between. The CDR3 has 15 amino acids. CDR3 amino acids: CSARDGTGNNSPLHF. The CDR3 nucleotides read TGCAGTGCTAGAGATGGTACGGGAAATAATTCACCCCTCCACTTT.

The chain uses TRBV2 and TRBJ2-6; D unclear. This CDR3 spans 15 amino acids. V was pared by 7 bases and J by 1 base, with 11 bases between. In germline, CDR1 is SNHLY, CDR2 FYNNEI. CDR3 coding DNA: TGTGCCAGCACCCGAAGGTTGTCTGGGGCCAACGTCCTGACTTTC. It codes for CASTRRLSGANVLTF.

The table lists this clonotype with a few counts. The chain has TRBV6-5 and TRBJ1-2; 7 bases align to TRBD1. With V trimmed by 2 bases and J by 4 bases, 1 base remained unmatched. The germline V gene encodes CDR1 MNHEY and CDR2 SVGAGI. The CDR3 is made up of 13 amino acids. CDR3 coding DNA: TGTGCCAGCAGTTACCACAGGGGCTATGGCTACACCTTC. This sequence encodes CASSYHRGYGYTF.

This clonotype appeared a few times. CDR3 coding DNA: TGTGCCAGTAGTATGTCGCTAGCTAACTATGGCTACACCTTC. Its protein is CASSMSLANYGYTF. The chain uses TRBV19 and TRBJ1-2; the D is unclear. The CDR3 has 14 residues. CDR1 is LNHDA, CDR2 SQIVND, per germline (reference sequence). Trimming removed 3 bases from V and 0 bases from J, with 8 bases in between.

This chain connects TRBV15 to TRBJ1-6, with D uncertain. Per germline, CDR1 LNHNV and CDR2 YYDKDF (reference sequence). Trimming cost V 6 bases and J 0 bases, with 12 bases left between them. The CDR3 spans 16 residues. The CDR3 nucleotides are TGTGCCACCAGGGAAGGACGGGTCTCCTATAATTCACCCCTCCACTTT. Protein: CATREGRVSYNSPLHF. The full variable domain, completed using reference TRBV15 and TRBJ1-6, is DAMVIQNPRYQVTQFGKPVTLSCSQTLNHNVMYWYQQKSSQAPKLLFHYYDKDFNNEADTPDNFQSRRPNTSFCFLDIRSPGLGDTAMYLCATREGRVSYNSPLHFGNGTRLTVT.

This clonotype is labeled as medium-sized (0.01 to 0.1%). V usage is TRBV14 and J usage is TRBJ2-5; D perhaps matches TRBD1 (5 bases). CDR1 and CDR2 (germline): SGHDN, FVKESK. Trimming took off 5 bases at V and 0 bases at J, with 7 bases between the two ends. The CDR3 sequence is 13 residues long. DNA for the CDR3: TGTGCCAGCAGCTGGACAAACCAAGAGACCCAGTACTTC. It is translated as CASSWTNQETQYF.

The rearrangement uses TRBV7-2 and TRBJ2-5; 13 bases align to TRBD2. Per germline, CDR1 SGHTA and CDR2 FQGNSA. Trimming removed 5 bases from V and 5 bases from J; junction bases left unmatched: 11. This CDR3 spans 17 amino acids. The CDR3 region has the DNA TGTGCCAGCAGCCTCCTGGGACTAGCGGGGCTGGGGGAGACCCAGTACTTC. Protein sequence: CASSLLGLAGLGETQYF. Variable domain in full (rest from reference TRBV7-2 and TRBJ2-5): GAGVSQSPSNKVTEKGKDVELRCDPISGHTALYWYRQSLGQGLEFLIYFQGNSAPDKSGLPSDRFSAERTGGSVSTLTIQRTQQEDSAVYLCASSLLGLAGLGETQYFGPGTRLLVL.

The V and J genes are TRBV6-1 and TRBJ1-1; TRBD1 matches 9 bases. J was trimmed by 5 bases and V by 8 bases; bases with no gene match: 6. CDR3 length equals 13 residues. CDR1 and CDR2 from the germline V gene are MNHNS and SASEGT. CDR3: CASGTGMGTEAFF. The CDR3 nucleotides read TGTGCCAGCGGGACAGGGATGGGAACTGAAGCTTTCTTT.

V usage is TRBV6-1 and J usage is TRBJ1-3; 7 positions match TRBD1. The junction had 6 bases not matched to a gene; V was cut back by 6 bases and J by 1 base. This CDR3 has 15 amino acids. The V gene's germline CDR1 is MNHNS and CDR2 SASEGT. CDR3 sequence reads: CASRPRGRSGNTIYF. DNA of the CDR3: TGTGCCAGCAGACCCAGGGGGAGATCTGGAAACACCATATATTTT.

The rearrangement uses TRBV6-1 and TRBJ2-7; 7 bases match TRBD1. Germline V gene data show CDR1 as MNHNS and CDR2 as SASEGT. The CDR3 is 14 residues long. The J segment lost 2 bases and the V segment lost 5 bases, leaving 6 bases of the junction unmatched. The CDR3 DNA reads TGTGCCAGCAGTAATGGACAGGTTACCTACGAGCAGTACTTC. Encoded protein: CASSNGQVTYEQYF.

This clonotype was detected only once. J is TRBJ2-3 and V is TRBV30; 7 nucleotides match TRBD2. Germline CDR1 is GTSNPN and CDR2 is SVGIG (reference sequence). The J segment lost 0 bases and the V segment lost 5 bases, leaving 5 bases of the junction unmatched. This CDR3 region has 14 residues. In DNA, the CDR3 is TGTGCCTGGGGGGAGGGCAGTAGCACAGATACGCAGTATTTT. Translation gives CAWGEGSSTDTQYF.

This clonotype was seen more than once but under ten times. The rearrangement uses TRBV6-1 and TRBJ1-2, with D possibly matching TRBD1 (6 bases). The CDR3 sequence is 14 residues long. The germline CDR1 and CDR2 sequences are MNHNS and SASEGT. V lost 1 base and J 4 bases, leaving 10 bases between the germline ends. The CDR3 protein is CASSEVRDIYGYTF. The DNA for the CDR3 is TGTGCCAGCAGTGAAGTTCGGGACATCTATGGCTACACCTTC.

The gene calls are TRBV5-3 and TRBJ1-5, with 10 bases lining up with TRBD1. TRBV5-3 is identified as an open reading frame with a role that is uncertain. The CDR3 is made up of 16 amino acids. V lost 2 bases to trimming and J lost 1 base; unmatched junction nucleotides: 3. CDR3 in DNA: TGTGCCAGAAGCTTAGGGACAGGGGTGAGCAATCAGCCCCAGCATTTT. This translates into CARSLGTGVSNQPQHF.

CDR3 in DNA: TGTGCCAGCAGCTTAGGCGGTGAAGCTTTCTTT. Its translation: CASSLGGEAFF. This chain joins TRBV7-9 and TRBJ1-1; D unclear. V was trimmed by 1 base and J by 7 bases, leaving 4 bases between them. In germline, CDR1 is SEHNR, CDR2 FQNEAQ (reference sequence). This CDR3 is 11 amino acids long.

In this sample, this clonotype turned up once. The CDR3 sequence: CASRRTSGETQYF. CDR3 nucleotide sequence: TGTGCCAGCCGCCGCACCTCAGGAGAGACCCAGTACTTC. The gene calls are TRBV27 and TRBJ2-5; no reliable D call. V was trimmed by 8 bases and J by 4 bases, leaving 14 bases between them. Germline loops: CDR1 MNHEY, CDR2 SMNVEV (reference sequence). The CDR3 consists of 13 residues.